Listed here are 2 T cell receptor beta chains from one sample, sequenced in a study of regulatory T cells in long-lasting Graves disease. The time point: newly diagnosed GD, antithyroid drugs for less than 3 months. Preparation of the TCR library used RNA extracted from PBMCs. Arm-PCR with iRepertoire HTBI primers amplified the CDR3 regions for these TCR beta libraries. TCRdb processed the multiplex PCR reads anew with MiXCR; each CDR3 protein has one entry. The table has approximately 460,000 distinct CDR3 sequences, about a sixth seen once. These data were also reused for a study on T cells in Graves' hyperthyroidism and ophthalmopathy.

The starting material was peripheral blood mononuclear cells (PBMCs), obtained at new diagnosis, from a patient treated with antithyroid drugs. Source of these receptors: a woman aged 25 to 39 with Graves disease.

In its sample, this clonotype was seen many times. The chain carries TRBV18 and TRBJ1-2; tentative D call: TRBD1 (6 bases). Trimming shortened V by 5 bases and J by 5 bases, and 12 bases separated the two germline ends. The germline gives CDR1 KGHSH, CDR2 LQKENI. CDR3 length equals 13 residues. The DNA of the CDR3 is TGTGCCAGCTCAGATGAAGGACAGTATGGCTACACCTTC. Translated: CASSDEGQYGYTF. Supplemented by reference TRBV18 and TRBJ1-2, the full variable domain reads NAGVMQNPRHLVRRRGQEARLRCSPMKGHSHVYWYRQLPEEGLKFMVYLQKENIIDESGMPKERFSAEFPKEGPSILRIQQVVRGDSAAYFCASSDEGQYGYTFGSGTRLTVV.

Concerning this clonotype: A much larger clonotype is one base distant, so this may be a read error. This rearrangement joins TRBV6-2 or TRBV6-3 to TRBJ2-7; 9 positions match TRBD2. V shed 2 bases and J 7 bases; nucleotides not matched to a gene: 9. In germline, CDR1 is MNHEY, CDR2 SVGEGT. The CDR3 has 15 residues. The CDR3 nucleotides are TGTGCCAGCAGTTACCGTGGGACTAGCTTCGATGAGCAGTACTTC. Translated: CASSYRGTSFDEQYF.